Sequencing of this T cell receptor (beta chain) was carried out in a study of shared clonotypes between healthy human individuals. In this sample, this clone turned up once. Its target is unknown. At the deep level, the assay was run. Sequenced by immunoSEQ multiplex PCR; TCRdb stores in-frame clones only, minus some. The sample consists of fewer than 650,000 clones, around 80% of them appearing once. Study observations and caveats: A small donor pool kept down the genetic and exposure-history diversity that was represented. Blood alone was sampled, and tissue repertoires likely differ.

It was about 84 million PBMCs that unsorted samples used for genomic DNA. The sample taken for sequencing was PBMCs. The TCR sequence derives from a woman in her 40s in good health. Some clones in this sample may be carry-over from other donors' samples.

The CDR3 sequence is CASSPSGAGTGELFF. CDR3 sequence (DNA): TGTGCCAGCAGTCCTAGCGGGGCGGGCACCGGGGAGCTGTTTTTT. The chain couples TRBV28 to TRBJ2-2, with 9 bases lining up with TRBD2. Per the germline V gene, CDR1 is MDHEN and CDR2 is SYDVKM. V lost 5 bases and J lost 4; bases outside the gene matches: 5. The CDR3 runs to 15 residues.